This T cell receptor (beta chain) is drawn from a study of blood T cell repertoires in COVID-19. Study overall: Sites across the United States, Italy and Spain contributed samples from acute and convalescent COVID-19.

V shed 6 bases and J shed 5 bases, with 7 bases lying between them. This CDR3 has 11 amino acids. Germline V gene sequence: CDR1 MDHEN, CDR2 SYDVKM. This clone has just a few counts. Profiling relied on immunoSEQ multiplex PCR, and the TCRdb table lists in-frame clones only, not all of them. The sample has hundreds of thousands of clones, roughly 90% seen once. Adults between roughly 18 and 89 years of age took part from approximately 24 US areas. Two negative PCRs, clearance, or symptom resolution had been documented for recovered Cohort 3 donors. Specimen: PBMCs or T cells enriched from blood (not recorded which). The origin of this receptor is a young woman who had recovered from COVID-19. The rearrangement links TRBV28 to TRBJ2-5, with no clear D. In DNA, the CDR3 is TGTGCCAGCAGCATCCGGGAGACCCAGTACTTC. Its protein product is CASSIRETQYF.